Below are 2 T cell receptor beta chains sequenced from a single sample in a study of blood T cells in healthy people across ages. PCR was performed a second time for roughly 7 to 11 cycles using a sample-barcoded 5' primer and a J-beta primer mix. Each CDR3 protein gets one entry after TCRdb re-called the 5' RACE reads with MiXCR. This table holds just over 800,000 distinct CDR3 sequences, around 62% found once. Sequencing was carried out using blood. Source of these receptors: a man in his thirties or forties in good health.

The chain carries TRBV6-5 and TRBJ2-3; D unresolved. The CDR3 extends over 15 amino acids. Germline V CDR1 and CDR2: MNHEY, SVGAGI. Deletions cut 0 bases from V and 2 bases from J, with 9 bases between. The CDR3: CASSYSTPDTDTQYF. The CDR3 bases are TGTGCCAGCAGTTACTCGACTCCTGACACAGATACGCAGTATTTT.

The rearrangement uses TRBV29-1 and TRBJ2-1; 10 nucleotides agree with TRBD2. The germline V gene has CDR1 SQVTM and CDR2 ANQGSEA. The CDR3 sequence is 16 residues long. The DNA for the CDR3 is TGCAGTGTGGGGGGTAGCGGGGGGATTCCCTACAATGAGCAGTTCTTC. This gives the protein CSVGGSGGIPYNEQFF.